This TCR beta chain was documented in a study of cytomegalovirus exposure and HLA in healthy donors. Details on this clone: Its cognate antigen is unknown.

General study points: 87-base-pair reads could not separate some V segments, including TRBV6-2 and TRBV6-3.

CDR3 length: 17 amino acids. Germline CDR1 reads SGHDN; CDR2 reads FVKESK. Trimming took off 0 bases at V and 4 bases at J, with 18 bases between the two ends. PCR amplification relied on 60 Vbeta primers (plus 13 Jbeta primers). Libraries were prepared by immunoSEQ multiplex PCR; TCRdb keeps only in-frame clonotypes and omits some of them. The sample comprises about 200,000 clones, 80% to 85% of which are singletons, and 6.5% rests with the top ten. The sample comprised PBMCs. The TCR was taken from a woman aged 45-65 years in good health and CMV-seropositive. V is TRBV14 and J is TRBJ2-5; D not certain. CDR3 nucleotides: TGTGCCAGCAGCCAAGAATTTGCGACTCCTGTGGGAGAGACCCAGTACTTC. This gives the protein CASSQEFATPVGETQYF.